This TCR beta chain came from a study of blood T cell repertoires in COVID-19 (dated by TCRdb to the early 2020s). In the study overall: The collaborator samples originated in the United States, Italy and Spain and spanned the acute and convalescent phases of COVID-19. The prospective study material was composed of cDNA or gDNA derived from T cells, B-cell-depleted T cells, or PBMCs. Where available, HLA class I and class II types were taken from metadata supplied by the sample provider and were not determined by assay-based typing. Sample metadata almost always included a de-identified subject ID, COVID-19 status, age in years and sex. The samples were drawn from two sources: the first 160 participants of the ongoing ImmuneRACE study, and about 1,300 subjects contributed by 6 global collaborators. The repertoires were made available in a free public database intended to serve as a resource for research on the immune response to SARS-CoV-2. The dataset comprised deeply sampled blood TCRbeta repertoires from subjects exposed to, actively infected with, or recovered from COVID-19. Overall study results and their limits: The quantity of clinical and demographic metadata differed by source and by participant and was supplied without curation.

Concerning this clone itself: No antigen is known for it. Base quality data are lacking; no much larger clone is found one base away.

Participants in the prospective study were aged roughly 18 to 100 years, lived in 24 United States geographic areas, and enrolled through a virtual design. In the prospective study, cohorts were assigned on the basis of participant-reported clinical history obtained from a screening survey and a study questionnaire. For ImmuneRACE Cohort 3, a participant was defined as recovered based on two consecutive negative NP/OP PCR tests, clearance by a healthcare professional, or resolution of symptoms. In the prospective study, whole blood, serum and a nasopharyngeal or oropharyngeal swab were collected from each participant by mobile phlebotomists. Over a roughly two-month period, participants in the prospective study had the option of providing additional blood draws and questionnaires. Blood samples from the prospective study were shipped frozen or at room temperature prior to DNA extraction. TCRbeta CDR3 regions were amplified from genomic DNA using the immunoSEQ Assay, a bias-controlled multiplex PCR. In the authors' own workflow: The number of nucleated cells in each sample was estimated by amplification of reference gene primers within the assay. To quantify the absolute abundance of each unique TCRbeta CDR3 rearrangement, sequence reads were collapsed and filtered. Productive Simpson clonality was computed per sample as the square root of Simpson's diversity index over productive rearrangements. As stored in TCRdb, this immuneACCESS dataset retains in-frame rearrangements with V and J assigned. A fraction of the clones does not appear; measured against another copy, unresolved V genes explain less than half of the discrepancy, and the remainder lacks a known reason. The DNA was the basis for D and trimming; V, J and clone size are from that table. This sample has under 300,000 clones in its table, and about nine tenths of those were observed once. The ten largest clones capture about 14% of the sample.

Sequencing input: PBMCs or T cells enriched from blood (not recorded which). The receptor was derived from a man aged 18 to 30 who had recovered from COVID-19.

The sequence in DNA is TGTGCCAGCAGTGAGATGACAGGGCTCCGCACAGATACGCAGTATTTT. Protein translation: CASSEMTGLRTDTQYF. Here the chain combines TRBV6-1 and TRBJ2-3, and TRBD1 aligns with 7 junction nucleotides. V has 3 bases trimmed and J has 1 base trimmed; junction bases matching no gene number 7. Including cysteine and phenylalanine, the CDR3 has 16 amino acids. Left in the record is the CDR3 DNA by itself, 48 bases read in frame from the first base. The germline V gene sets CDR1 to MNHNS and CDR2 to SASEGT.